This T cell receptor (beta chain) was recovered during a study of blood T cell repertoires in COVID-19. The wider study: Acute and convalescent COVID-19 specimens originated in the United States, Italy and Spain. T cells, B-cell-depleted T cells, or PBMCs provided the cDNA or gDNA that served as material.

In the original analysis: By means of reference gene primer amplification, nucleated cell counts were estimated. Clones were sequenced by immunoSEQ multiplex PCR, and TCRdb holds only the in-frame ones, with some missing. From that table come the V and J calls and clone size; the DNA was used to work out D and trimming. Here the sample spans 100,000 to 150,000 clones, around 83% being singletons. From germline, CDR1 is SGHNT and CDR2 YYREEE (reference sequence). Trimming cost V 3 bases and J 5 bases, with 11 bases left between them. CDR3 length: 13 amino acids. This clone was observed a handful of times.

The origin of this receptor is a man older than 75 with active or convalescent COVID-19. V gene TRBV5-4 combines with J gene TRBJ2-5, with a weak D call TRBD1 (6 bases). Material: peripheral blood. The CDR3 region has the DNA TGTGCCAGCAGCTGGGGGCAGGGTGAGACCCAGTACTTC. It yields the protein CASSWGQGETQYF.